The sequence of this T cell receptor (beta chain) was determined in a study of breast tumors, draining lymph nodes, adjacent tissues. As to this clonotype: The antigen is unknown.

Points from the study as a whole: Tumor and nontumor repertoires were significantly more similar in luminal-like than in basal-like breast cancer. Tumor TCR diversity was below lymph nodes but above nontumor tissue. That most tumor T cells come from lymph nodes remained unproven.

One entry per CDR3 protein, called by TCRdb with MiXCR from the multiplex PCR reads. The repertoire includes about 15,000 distinct CDR3 sequences, under 70% of them detected once, and approximately 21% sits in the top ten. Germline CDR1 and CDR2: SNHLY and FYNNEI. V lost 5 bases and J lost 0, with 10 bases in between. The CDR3 runs 14 residues. Sequencing was done on a sample of tumor-adjacent breast tissue. The chain employs TRBV2 and TRBJ2-5; tentative D call: TRBD2 (5 bases). This receptor was obtained from a female donor with breast cancer. Some clones in this sample may be carry-over from other donors' samples. As DNA, the CDR3 is TGTGCCAGCAGTCAAACGGGGTACCAAGAGACCCAGTACTTC. Translating it yields CASSQTGYQETQYF.